The 31 T cell receptor beta chains below come from one sample, sequenced in a study of T cell responses to AZD1222 COVID-19 vaccine. Sequencing was performed with immunoSEQ multiplex PCR; in TCRdb, only in-frame clones are kept and a portion is missing. The sample shows some 150,000 clones, about 92% of them seen only once. This specimen was peripheral blood, taken on day 0 of AZD1222 vaccination. The receptors shown here come from an adult in good health.

V and J are TRBV6-5 and TRBJ1-1; 7 bases map to TRBD1. Germline CDR1 reads MNHEY; CDR2 reads SVGAGI. J lost 2 bases, V lost 0 bases, and 6 bases had no gene match. The CDR3 loop spans 16 amino acids. CDR3 nucleotide sequence: TGTGCCAGCAGTTACTCTAGATGGGACAGTAACACTGAAGCTTTCTTT. This translates into CASSYSRWDSNTEAFF.

This chain joins TRBV5-1 and TRBJ2-1, with D hard to call. V was shortened by 3 bases and J by 8 bases, with 12 bases between the two germline ends. The CDR3 runs to 13 residues. Germline loops: CDR1 SGHRS, CDR2 YFSETQ. CDR3 nucleotides: TGCGCCAGCAGCTATCTAGGTTTTCATGAGCAGTTCTTC. As protein: CASSYLGFHEQFF.

The rearrangement uses TRBV6-5 and TRBJ1-6; unclear D gene. Germline assignment: CDR1 MNHEY and CDR2 SVGAGI. The length of the CDR3 is 14 residues. V was pared by 7 bases and J by 9 bases, with 16 bases between. Written as DNA, the CDR3 is TGTGCCAGCACCCCACGGTATAACGGTTCACCCCTCCACTTT. This codes for CASTPRYNGSPLHF.

The rearrangement joins TRBV2 to TRBJ1-4, with D possibly matching TRBD1 (5 bases). Trimming took off 0 bases at V and 13 bases at J, with 12 bases between the two ends. The CDR3 is made up of 13 amino acids. Germline V gene lookup returns CDR1 SNHLY and CDR2 FYNNEI. The CDR3 protein is CASSEAVGLRLFF. The CDR3 nucleotides read TGTGCCAGCAGTGAAGCGGTGGGACTTAGACTGTTTTTT.

The rearrangement links TRBV13 to TRBJ1-2; TRBD1 matches at 7 bases. This CDR3 has 15 amino acids. V was pared by 5 bases and J by 7 bases, with 13 bases of the junction left unmatched. Germline lookup yields CDR1 PRHDT and CDR2 FYEKMQ (reference sequence). CDR3 residues: CASSAPGQYGFGYTF. In DNA, the CDR3 is TGTGCCAGCAGCGCTCCGGGACAGTATGGATTTGGCTACACCTTC.

V is TRBV2 and J is TRBJ2-7; tentative D call: TRBD2 (5 bases). V was cut by 7 bases and J by 2 bases, with 12 bases left in between. Germline V gene sequence: CDR1 SNHLY, CDR2 FYNNEI. This CDR3 comprises 13 residues. Here the CDR3 reads CASTGVGAYEQYF. CDR3 in DNA: TGTGCCAGCACCGGGGTGGGCGCCTACGAGCAGTACTTC.

This chain links TRBV10-2 with TRBJ2-7; D ambiguous. Germline assignment: CDR1 WSHSY and CDR2 SAAADI. The length of the CDR3 is 14 residues. The ends were cut back, 5 bases at V and 0 bases at J, with 11 bases in the middle. DNA for the CDR3: TGCGCCAGCAGTATCCAGTCGAACTCCTACGAGCAGTACTTC. It is translated as CASSIQSNSYEQYF.

This sequence joins TRBV12-3 or TRBV12-4 and TRBJ2-7, with no clear D. The ends were cut back, 3 bases at V and 5 bases at J, with 8 bases in the middle. The CDR3 runs 12 residues. CDR3 sequence (DNA): TGTGCCAGCAGTTTTCAGGTAAACGAGCAGTACTTC. Protein sequence: CASSFQVNEQYF.

Only one count was recorded for this clone. The gene calls are TRBV5-1 and TRBJ2-5; D uncertain. Germline V lookup: CDR1 SGHRS, CDR2 YFSETQ. The length of the CDR3 is 12 residues. Trimming removed 0 bases from V and 0 bases from J, with 0 bases in between. As DNA, the CDR3 is TGCGCCAGCAGCTTGGACCAAGAGACCCAGTACTTC. Encoded protein: CASSLDQETQYF.

This clone came up once. The rearrangement joins TRBV6-5 to TRBJ2-1; 7 nucleotides agree with TRBD2. The germline gives CDR1 MNHEY, CDR2 SVGAGI. The CDR3 length is 14 residues. V lost 0 bases and J lost 5; bases outside the gene matches: 1. The CDR3: CASSYSGGDNEQFF. The CDR3 region has the DNA TGTGCCAGCAGTTACTCGGGGGGGGACAATGAGCAGTTCTTC.

This chain links TRBV5-1 with TRBJ2-2; D not resolved. CDR1 SGHRS and CDR2 YFSETQ come from the germline V gene. The V end was cut by 0 bases, the J end by 4 bases, with 10 bases between. This CDR3 contains 15 residues. The CDR3 bases are TGCGCCAGCAGCTTGGATGTCATGTCCACCGGGGAGCTGTTTTTT. It is translated as CASSLDVMSTGELFF.

The chain employs TRBV5-5 and TRBJ1-2, with D perhaps TRBD1 (6 bases). V lost 4 bases, J lost 4 bases, and 17 bases lay in between. Germline CDR1 and CDR2: SGHKS and YYEKEE (reference sequence). This CDR3 comprises 15 residues. CDR3 nucleotide sequence: TGTGCCAGCAGCCCCTCGACAGGCCTGACCTATGGCTACACCTTC. Translated, it gives CASSPSTGLTYGYTF. The whole variable domain, remainder taken from reference TRBV5-5 and TRBJ1-2, is DAGVTQSPTHLIKTRGQQVTLRCSPISGHKSVSWYQQVLGQGPQFIFQYYEKEERGRGNFPDRFSARQFPNYSSELNVNALLLGDSALYLCASSPSTGLTYGYTFGSGTRLTVV.

The V gene is TRBV4-2, the J gene TRBJ2-7, with 8 bases that match TRBD2. Germline V gene lookup returns CDR1 LGHNA and CDR2 YNFKEQ. The CDR3 totals 16 residues. Trimming took 1 base from V and 1 from J; bases not matched to a gene: 6. The CDR3 region has the DNA TGTGCCAGCAGCCAAGTGGCGGGGGGTAATTCCTACGAGCAGTACTTC. It codes for CASSQVAGGNSYEQYF.

V is TRBV6-5 and J is TRBJ1-3; D not certain. CDR3 length: 15 amino acids. Trimming removed 6 bases at V and 4 bases at J, with 16 bases between. CDR1 and CDR2 (germline): MNHEY, SVGAGI. CDR3 sequence: CASSHQRHLGNTIYF. The CDR3 bases are TGTGCCAGCAGCCACCAACGGCACCTAGGAAACACCATATATTTT.

This clone was picked up one time. The rearrangement links TRBV4-3 to TRBJ2-3; D unresolved. This CDR3 has 14 residues. Germline assignment: CDR1 LGHNA and CDR2 YSLEER. Trimming stripped 0 bases from V and 1 base from J, with 5 bases between. In nucleotides, the CDR3 is TGCGCCAGCAGCCAAGAGACGGGCACAGATACGCAGTATTTT. Translating it yields CASSQETGTDTQYF.

The chain combines TRBV5-1 with TRBJ1-2, with 10 bases fitting TRBD1. Germline CDR1 is SGHRS and CDR2 is YFSETQ. With V trimmed by 3 bases and J by 3 bases, 5 bases remained unmatched. This CDR3 spans 15 amino acids. CDR3 bases: TGCGCCAGCAGCTCCGGGACAGGGGTCGACTATGGCTACACCTTC. Translated: CASSSGTGVDYGYTF.

The V and J genes are TRBV10-3 and TRBJ1-2; unclear D gene. This CDR3 is 17 amino acids long. Germline CDR1 ENHRY, CDR2 SYGVKD. The V gene lost 5 bases and the J gene lost 4 bases, with 23 bases spanning the gap. Written as DNA, the CDR3 is TGTGCCATCAGTACCTACCACGGACTGCCAGTATCCTATGGCTACACCTTC. This sequence encodes CAISTYHGLPVSYGYTF.

The V and J genes are TRBV30 and TRBJ1-1; no clear D. This CDR3 spans 12 amino acids. CDR1 is GTSNPN and CDR2 is SVGIG in the germline V gene (reference sequence). V was pared by 3 bases and J by 1 base, with 6 bases between. For the CDR3, the DNA is TGTGCCTGGAGGATCGGGAACACTGAAGCTTTCTTT. It is translated as CAWRIGNTEAFF.

This sequence joins TRBV7-2 and TRBJ2-3; D is unresolved. CDR3 size: 12 residues. The germline V gene encodes CDR1 SGHTA and CDR2 FQGNSA. Trimming pared 3 bases from V and 4 bases from J, leaving 5 bases between. CDR3 in amino acids: CASSFVPDTQYF. DNA of the CDR3: TGTGCCAGCAGCTTCGTTCCAGATACGCAGTATTTT. The full variable domain, in which reference TRBV7-2 and TRBJ2-3 provide the parts outside the CDR3, is GAGVSQSPSNKVTEKGKDVELRCDPISGHTALYWYRQSLGQGLEFLIYFQGNSAPDKSGLPSDRFSAERTGGSVSTLTIQRTQQEDSAVYLCASSFVPDTQYFGPGTRLTVL.

This rearrangement joins TRBV5-6 to TRBJ2-5; D may be TRBD1 (5 bases). Trimming cost V 3 bases and J 1 base, with 19 bases left between them. This CDR3 is built from 17 residues. Germline V gene lookup returns CDR1 SGHDT and CDR2 YYEEEE. The DNA of the CDR3 is TGTGCCAGCAGCTCGGACACCGGGTTTCTAGTCCAAGAGACCCAGTACTTC. It encodes CASSSDTGFLVQETQYF.

This clone was detected only once. The chain combines TRBV5-1 with TRBJ2-3; D might be TRBD2 (6 bases). Per the germline V gene, CDR1 is SGHRS and CDR2 is YFSETQ. Trimming took off 5 bases at V and 8 bases at J, with 15 bases between the two ends. This CDR3 is built from 13 residues. CDR3 nucleotides: TGCGCCAGCAGTACCTCGGGGGAAGGTACGCAGTATTTT. Protein sequence: CASSTSGEGTQYF.

Regarding this clone: The same CDR3 also results from other DNA sequences found in this sample. V gene TRBV4-1 combines with J gene TRBJ2-7, with D possibly matching TRBD2 (5 bases). Trimming removed 4 bases from V and 2 bases from J, with 15 bases in between. CDR3 length: 15 residues. Germline assignment: CDR1 MGHRA and CDR2 YSYEKL. DNA of the CDR3: TGCGCCAGCAGCCCTCACGGAACGGGGACCTACGAGCAGTACTTC. Encoded protein: CASSPHGTGTYEQYF.

The V call is TRBV7-2, the J call TRBJ1-5; TRBD1 agrees at 7 bases. The germline CDR1 and CDR2 sequences are SGHTA and FQGNSA. J lost 7 bases, V lost 1 base, and 10 bases had no gene match. The CDR3 totals 16 residues. The chain's CDR3 is CASSLEVGRGGQPQHF. In nucleotides, the CDR3 is TGTGCCAGCAGCTTAGAGGTCGGCAGGGGGGGGCAGCCCCAGCATTTT. The entire variable domain, with the rest obtained from reference TRBV7-2 and TRBJ1-5, is as follows: GAGVSQSPSNKVTEKGKDVELRCDPISGHTALYWYRQSLGQGLEFLIYFQGNSAPDKSGLPSDRFSAERTGGSVSTLTIQRTQQEDSAVYLCASSLEVGRGGQPQHFGDGTRLSIL.

This clone showed up just once. The chain combines TRBV7-9 with TRBJ1-5; D ambiguous. The V gene's germline CDR1 is SEHNR and CDR2 FQNEAQ (reference sequence). Trimming cost V 2 bases and J 0 bases, with 5 bases left between them. CDR3 size: 14 residues. In DNA, the CDR3 is TGTGCCAGCAGCTTACAACATAGCAATCAGCCCCAGCATTTT. As protein: CASSLQHSNQPQHF.

The chain joins TRBV7-2 to TRBJ1-2, with a possible D match to TRBD1 (6 bases). Trimming left V 1 base short and J 8 bases short, with 11 bases between. This CDR3 comprises 13 residues. CDR1 is SGHTA and CDR2 is FQGNSA in the germline V gene. The DNA of the CDR3 is TGTGCCAGCAGCTTAGATAGGGGGGGCGGCTACACCTTC. Residues: CASSLDRGGGYTF.

This chain connects TRBV18 to TRBJ2-1, with a possible D match to TRBD1 (5 bases). CDR3 length: 17 amino acids. The germline gives CDR1 KGHSH, CDR2 LQKENI. Trimming took off 4 bases at V and 0 bases at J, with 16 bases between the two ends. The DNA for the CDR3 is TGTGCCAGCTCACTGAACAGACAGATGGGCTCCTACAATGAGCAGTTCTTC. This codes for CASSLNRQMGSYNEQFF.

This clone was counted once. The chain carries TRBV7-2 and TRBJ2-6, with D perhaps being TRBD1 or TRBD2 (6 bases each). CDR1 is SGHTA, CDR2 FQGNSA, per germline. Trimming stripped 7 bases from V and 2 bases from J, with 18 bases between. This CDR3 contains 17 residues. The CDR3 sequence is CASNPFPGAPGANVLTF. The CDR3 DNA reads TGTGCCAGCAACCCTTTCCCGGGGGCCCCTGGGGCCAACGTCCTGACTTTC. Full variable domain (rest looked up from reference TRBV7-2 and TRBJ2-6): GAGVSQSPSNKVTEKGKDVELRCDPISGHTALYWYRQSLGQGLEFLIYFQGNSAPDKSGLPSDRFSAERTGGSVSTLTIQRTQQEDSAVYLCASNPFPGAPGANVLTFGAGSRLTVL.

This sequence joins TRBV28 and TRBJ2-7; 9 nucleotides align to TRBD1. J lost 3 bases, V lost 4 bases, and 7 bases had no gene match. The CDR3 runs to 15 residues. Germline V gene sequence: CDR1 MDHEN, CDR2 SYDVKM. The CDR3 sequence is CASSSSGTGIYEQYF. The CDR3 bases are TGTGCCAGCAGTTCCTCCGGGACAGGGATCTACGAGCAGTACTTC.

The CDR3 bases are TGCGCCAGCAGCCAAGACCCAGGACGGAAAACTAACTATGGCTACACCTTC. This codes for CASSQDPGRKTNYGYTF. The chain recombines TRBV4-1 with TRBJ1-2, with D uncertain. Germline V gives CDR1 MGHRA, CDR2 YSYEKL. The CDR3 has 17 residues. Trimming cost V 0 bases and J 0 bases, with 14 bases left between them.

In the case of this clone: The same CDR3 can be traced to other DNA sequences in this sample. The chain employs TRBV9 and TRBJ2-1; unclear D gene. The CDR3 is 13 amino acids. The V gene lost 0 bases and the J gene lost 4 bases, with 5 bases spanning the gap. In germline, CDR1 is SGDLS, CDR2 YYNGEE. The CDR3 DNA reads TGTGCCAGCAGCGTAGAAGGATACAATGAGCAGTTCTTC. Translated: CASSVEGYNEQFF.

The chain is built from TRBV5-1 and TRBJ1-2; 7 positions agree with TRBD1. Germline V gene lookup returns CDR1 SGHRS and CDR2 YFSETQ. J was trimmed by 8 bases and V by 2 bases; bases with no gene match: 12. The CDR3 loop spans 15 amino acids. CDR3 in DNA: TGCGCCAGCAGCTTCGGCCGGGACAGACTAGCCGGCTACACCTTC. It specifies CASSFGRDRLAGYTF.